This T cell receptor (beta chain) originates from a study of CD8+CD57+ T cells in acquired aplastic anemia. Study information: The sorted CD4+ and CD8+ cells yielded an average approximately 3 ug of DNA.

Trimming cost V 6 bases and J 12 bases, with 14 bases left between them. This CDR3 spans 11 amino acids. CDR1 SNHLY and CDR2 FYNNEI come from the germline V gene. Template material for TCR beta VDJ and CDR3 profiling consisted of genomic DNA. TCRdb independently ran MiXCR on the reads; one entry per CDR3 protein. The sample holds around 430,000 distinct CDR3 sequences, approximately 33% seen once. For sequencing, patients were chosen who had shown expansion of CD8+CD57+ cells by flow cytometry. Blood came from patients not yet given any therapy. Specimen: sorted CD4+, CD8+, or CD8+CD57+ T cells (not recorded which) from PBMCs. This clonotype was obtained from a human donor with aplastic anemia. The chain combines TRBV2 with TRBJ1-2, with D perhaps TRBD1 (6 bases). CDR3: CASRDRAGNTF. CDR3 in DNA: TGTGCCAGCAGGGACAGAGCTGGAAACACCTTC. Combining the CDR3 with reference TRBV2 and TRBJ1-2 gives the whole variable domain EPEVTQTPSHQVTQMGQEVILRCVPISNHLYFYWYRQILGQKVEFLVSFYNNEISEKSEIFDDQFSVERPDGSNFTLKIRSTKLEDSAMYFCASRDRAGNTFGSGTRLTVV.